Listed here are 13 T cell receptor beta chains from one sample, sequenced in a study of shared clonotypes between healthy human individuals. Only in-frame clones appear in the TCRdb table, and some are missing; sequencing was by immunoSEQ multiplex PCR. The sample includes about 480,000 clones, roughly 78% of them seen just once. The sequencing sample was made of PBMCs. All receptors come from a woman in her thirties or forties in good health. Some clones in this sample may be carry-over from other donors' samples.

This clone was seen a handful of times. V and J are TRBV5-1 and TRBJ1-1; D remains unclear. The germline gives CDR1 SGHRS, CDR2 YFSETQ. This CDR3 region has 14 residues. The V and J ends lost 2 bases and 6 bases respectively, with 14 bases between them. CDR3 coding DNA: TGCGCCAGCAGCTTCGGTAGACCCGGGGCTGAAGCTTTCTTT. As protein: CASSFGRPGAEAFF.

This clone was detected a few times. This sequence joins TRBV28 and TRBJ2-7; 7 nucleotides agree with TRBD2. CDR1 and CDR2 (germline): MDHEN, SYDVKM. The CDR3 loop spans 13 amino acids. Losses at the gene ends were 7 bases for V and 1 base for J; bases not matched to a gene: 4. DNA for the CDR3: TGTGCCAGCAATCCGGGACTATCCTACGAGCAGTACTTC. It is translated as CASNPGLSYEQYF.

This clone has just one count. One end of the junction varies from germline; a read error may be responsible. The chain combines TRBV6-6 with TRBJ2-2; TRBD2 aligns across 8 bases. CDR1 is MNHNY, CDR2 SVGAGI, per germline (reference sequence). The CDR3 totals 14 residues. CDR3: CASRTSANPGELFF. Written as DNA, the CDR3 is TGTGCCAGCAGGACTAGCGCGAACCCCGGGGAGCTGTTTTTT.

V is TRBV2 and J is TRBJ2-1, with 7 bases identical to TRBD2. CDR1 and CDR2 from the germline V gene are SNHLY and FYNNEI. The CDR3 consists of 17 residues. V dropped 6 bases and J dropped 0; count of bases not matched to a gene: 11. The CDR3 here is CASSGTTSERSYNEQFF. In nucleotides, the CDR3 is TGTGCCAGCAGCGGAACCACTAGCGAACGCTCCTACAATGAGCAGTTCTTC.

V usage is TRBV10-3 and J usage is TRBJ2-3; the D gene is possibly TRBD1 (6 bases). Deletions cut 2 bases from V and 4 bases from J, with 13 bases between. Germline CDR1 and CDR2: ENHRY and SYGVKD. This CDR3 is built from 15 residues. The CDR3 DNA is TGTGCCATCAGTGAGGGACAGCCCAGCGCAGATACGCAGTATTTT. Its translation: CAISEGQPSADTQYF.

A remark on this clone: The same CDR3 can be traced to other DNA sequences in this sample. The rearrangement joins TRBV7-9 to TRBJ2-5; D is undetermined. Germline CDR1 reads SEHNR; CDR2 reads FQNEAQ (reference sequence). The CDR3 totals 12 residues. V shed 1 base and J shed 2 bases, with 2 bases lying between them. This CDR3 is CASSLVQETQYF. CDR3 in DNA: TGTGCCAGCAGCTTAGTACAAGAGACCCAGTACTTC.

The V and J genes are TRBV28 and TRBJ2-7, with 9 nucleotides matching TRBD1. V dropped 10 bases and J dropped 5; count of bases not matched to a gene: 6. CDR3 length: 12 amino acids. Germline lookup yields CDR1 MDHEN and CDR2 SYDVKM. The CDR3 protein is CATGDRVNEQYF. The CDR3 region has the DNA TGTGCCACTGGGGACAGGGTTAACGAGCAGTACTTC.

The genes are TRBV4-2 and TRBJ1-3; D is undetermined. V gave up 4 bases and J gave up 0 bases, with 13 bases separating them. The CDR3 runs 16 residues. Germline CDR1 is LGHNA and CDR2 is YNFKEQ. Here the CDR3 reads CASSPSLTNSGNTIYF. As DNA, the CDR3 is TGTGCCAGCAGCCCCTCTCTCACAAACTCTGGAAACACCATATATTTT.

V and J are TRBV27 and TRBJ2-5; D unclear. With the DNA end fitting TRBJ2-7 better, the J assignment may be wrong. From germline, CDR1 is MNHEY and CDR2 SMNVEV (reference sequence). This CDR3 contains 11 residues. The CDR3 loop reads CASSFLSEQYF. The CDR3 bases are TGTGCCAGCAGTTTTTTGAGCGAGCAGTACTTC.

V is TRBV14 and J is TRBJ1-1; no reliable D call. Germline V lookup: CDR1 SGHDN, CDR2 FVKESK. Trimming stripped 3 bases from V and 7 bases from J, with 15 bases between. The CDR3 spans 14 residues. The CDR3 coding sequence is TGTGCCAGCAGCCAGCGGGCCTCGGCCCGTGAAGCTTTCTTT. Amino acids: CASSQRASAREAFF.

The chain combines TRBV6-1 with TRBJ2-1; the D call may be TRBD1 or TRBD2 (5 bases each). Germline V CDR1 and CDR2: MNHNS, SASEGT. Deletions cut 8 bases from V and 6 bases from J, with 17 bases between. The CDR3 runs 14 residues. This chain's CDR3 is CASLERGLGNEQFF. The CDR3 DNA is TGTGCCAGCCTGGAGAGGGGTCTGGGCAATGAGCAGTTCTTC.

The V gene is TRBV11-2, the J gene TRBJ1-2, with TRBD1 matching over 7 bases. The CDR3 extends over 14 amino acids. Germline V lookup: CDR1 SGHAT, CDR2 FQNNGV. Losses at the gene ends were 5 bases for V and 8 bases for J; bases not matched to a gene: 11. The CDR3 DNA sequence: TGTGCCAGCAGCCGCGACAGGGCCCAGGGGGGCTACACCTTC. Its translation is CASSRDRAQGGYTF.

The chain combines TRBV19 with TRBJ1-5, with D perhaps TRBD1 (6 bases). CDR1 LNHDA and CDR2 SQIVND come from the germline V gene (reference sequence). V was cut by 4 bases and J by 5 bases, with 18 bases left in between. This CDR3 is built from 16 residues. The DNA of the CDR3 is TGTGCCAGTAGTAAACACCGACAGGACGACTATCAGCCCCAGCATTTT. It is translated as CASSKHRQDDYQPQHF.